This T cell receptor beta chain was recovered during a study of blood T cell repertoires in COVID-19 (dated by TCRdb to 2020 to 2022). For the study in its entirety: Collaborator samples came from the United States, Italy and Spain and covered acute and convalescent phases of COVID-19. HLA class I and class II types, where available, came from metadata supplied by the sample provider rather than from assay-based typing. The material from the prospective study consisted of cDNA or gDNA derived from T cells, B-cell-depleted T cells, or PBMCs. A freely available public database, intended as a resource for researchers studying the immune response to SARS-CoV-2, is where the repertoires were released. Deeply sampled blood TCRbeta repertoires from subjects exposed to, actively infected with, or recovered from COVID-19 were included in the dataset. A de-identified subject ID, COVID-19 status, age in years and sex were almost always included in the sample metadata. Samples came from the ongoing ImmuneRACE study (first 160 participants) plus 1,254 subjects from 6 global collaborators.

TCRbeta CDR3 regions were amplified from genomic DNA by means of the immunoSEQ Assay, a bias-controlled multiplex PCR. The original methods were these. Within the assay, amplification of reference gene primers was used to estimate how many nucleated cells each sample contained. Sequence reads were collapsed and filtered to measure the absolute abundance of every unique TCRbeta CDR3 rearrangement. For each sample, productive Simpson clonality was calculated as the square root of Simpson's diversity index over productive rearrangements. The table was pulled from immuneACCESS by TCRdb, which kept in-frame rearrangements only. Such tables lose some clones; where checked, under half of the loss comes from unresolved V genes, and the rest has no known cause. The V and J calls and the clone size are those of that table, but D and trimming were determined from the DNA. For this sample the table gives 200,000 to 250,000 clones, of which 80% to 90% were detected only once. The top ten constitute around 3.8% of the sample.

From cysteine to phenylalanine, the CDR3 is 17 amino acids long. The CDR3 DNA has 51 bases and is translated from base 1. In the germline V gene (reference sequence), CDR1 corresponds to SEHNR and CDR2 to FQNEAQ. Deletion took 5 bases off V and 4 bases off J, with a span of 21 bases between the germline ends. What the study reported, not specific to this receptor: How much clinical and demographic metadata was included differed by source and by participant, and the metadata was provided uncurated.

A remark on this clone: This clone's antigen is unknown. Per-base quality was not reported, and no clone a single base away is much larger than it.

In the prospective study, participants were 18 to 89 years old, resided in about two dozen geographic areas of the United States, and were enrolled through a virtual design. In the prospective study, participants were assigned to cohorts based on the clinical history participants reported in a screening survey and a study questionnaire. Exposed participants had been in contact, within 2 weeks of entering the study, with a person who had a PCR-confirmed or clinician-diagnosed case of COVID-19. Mobile phlebotomists in the prospective study collected whole blood, serum and a nasopharyngeal or oropharyngeal swab from every participant. Participants in the prospective study had the option to provide additional blood draws and questionnaires over a roughly 2-month period. Before DNA extraction, prospective study blood samples were shipped either frozen or at room temperature.

This receptor was identified in a woman aged 25 to 39 who had been exposed to COVID-19. The sequence links TRBV7-9 to TRBJ2-1, with the D gene call left open. The source material was PBMCs or T cells enriched from blood (not recorded which). The bases read TGTGCCAGCAGCCTTCGATCGGCTAGGAAAACTTACAATGAGCAGTTCTTC. The resulting protein is CASSLRSARKTYNEQFF.